What follows are 17 T cell receptor beta chains derived from one specimen sequenced in a study of beta chain features in type 1 diabetes. Study findings and constraints: TCRB CDR3 length was moderately but significantly reduced in all four CD4+ subsets of Type 1 diabetes patients.

Expressed TCRB transcripts were sequenced, since all the RNA that had been isolated was reverse transcribed. Assay: immunoSEQ multiplex PCR; the TCRdb copy retains only in-frame clones and omits some. The top ten hold 2.3% of the sample, which has 95,000 to 150,000 clones, 15% to 20% seen once. Which antigens these TCRs recognize remains unknown. The sequencing input was central memory CD4+ T cells from blood. The receptors were gathered from a man aged 25-45 years with type 1 diabetes.

This sequence joins TRBV7-2 and TRBJ1-4, with a weak D call TRBD1 (5 bases). This CDR3 is 15 amino acids long. Germline loops: CDR1 SGHTA, CDR2 FQGNSA. The V and J ends lost 6 bases and 7 bases respectively, with 18 bases between them. The CDR3 nucleotides are TGTGCCAGCAGTCCGGACAAGGGGTCTGGTGAAAAACTGTTTTTT. Its translation: CASSPDKGSGEKLFF.

This clone has just a few counts. The chain carries TRBV7-3 and TRBJ2-1; D gene ambiguous. CDR3 length: 13 amino acids. Per germline, CDR1 SGHTA and CDR2 FQGTGA. Trimming cost V 1 base and J 1 base, with 2 bases left between them. The CDR3 loop is CASSLNSYNEQFF. CDR3 DNA: TGTGCCAGCAGCTTAAATTCCTACAATGAGCAGTTCTTC.

The table lists this clone with many counts. CDR3 in amino acids: CASSLYGTSGYEQYF. The CDR3 nucleotides are TGTGCCAGCAGCTTATACGGGACTAGCGGGTACGAGCAGTACTTC. The J gene is TRBJ2-7, the V gene TRBV11-2, with 12 bases that match TRBD2. CDR3 length: 15 amino acids. Germline values: CDR1 SGHAT, CDR2 FQNNGV. V dropped 2 bases and J dropped 4; count of bases not matched to a gene: 3. The full variable domain, rest sourced from reference TRBV11-2 and TRBJ2-7, is EAGVAQSPRYKIIEKRQSVAFWCNPISGHATLYWYQQILGQGPKLLIQFQNNGVVDDSQLPKDRFSAERLKGVDSTLKIQPAKLEDSAVYLCASSLYGTSGYEQYFGPGTRLTVT.

This clone was seen a few times. This sequence joins TRBV7-9 and TRBJ2-1; no clear D. The CDR3 runs to 10 residues. V was shortened by 3 bases and J by 8 bases, with 2 bases between the two germline ends. Per germline, CDR1 SEHNR and CDR2 FQNEAQ (reference sequence). The CDR3 DNA follows: TGTGCCAGCAGCTTGGATGAGCAGTTCTTC. Its translation is CASSLDEQFF. The full variable domain, with the rest looked up from reference TRBV7-9 and TRBJ2-1, is DTGVSQNPRHKITKRGQNVTFRCDPISEHNRLYWYRQTLGQGPEFLTYFQNEAQLEKSRLLSDRFSAERPKGSFSTLEIQRTEQGDSAMYLCASSLDEQFFGPGTRLTVL.

This clone appeared many times. J is TRBJ2-5 and V is TRBV6-5, with a possible D match to TRBD2 (7 bases). This CDR3 has 15 amino acids. Germline assignment: CDR1 MNHEY and CDR2 SVGAGI. Trimming pared 2 bases from V and 1 base from J, leaving 11 bases between. Written as DNA, the CDR3 is TGTGCCAGCAGTTACAGGCGGGGGCCCCAAGAGACCCAGTACTTC. Translation gives CASSYRRGPQETQYF.

The table lists this clone with a few counts. The chain has TRBV4-3 and TRBJ2-2; the match to TRBD1 covers 8 bases. This CDR3 spans 16 amino acids. Trimming at V came to 5 bases and at J to 0 bases, leaving 5 bases not matched to a gene. CDR1 and CDR2 (germline): LGHNA, YSLEER. CDR3 residues: CASSEGTGPNTGELFF. The CDR3 nucleotides are TGCGCCAGCAGCGAGGGGACAGGTCCGAACACCGGGGAGCTGTTTTTT.

The chain carries TRBV7-2 and TRBJ2-7; D is ambiguous. Trimming pared 2 bases from V and 2 bases from J, leaving 4 bases between. Germline assignment: CDR1 SGHTA and CDR2 FQGNSA. This CDR3 contains 12 residues. Written as DNA, the CDR3 is TGTGCCAGCAGCTTAAACGCCTACGAGCAGTACTTC. It translates to CASSLNAYEQYF. Full variable domain (missing parts from reference TRBV7-2 and TRBJ2-7): GAGVSQSPSNKVTEKGKDVELRCDPISGHTALYWYRQSLGQGLEFLIYFQGNSAPDKSGLPSDRFSAERTGGSVSTLTIQRTQQEDSAVYLCASSLNAYEQYFGPGTRLTVT.

This clone was picked up a small number of times. The rearrangement links TRBV5-1 to TRBJ2-7; perhaps D is TRBD1 or TRBD2 (5 bases each). The CDR3 has 14 amino acids. The V end lost 6 bases, the J end lost 1 base, and 14 bases lay between the germline ends. Per the germline V gene, CDR1 is SGHRS and CDR2 is YFSETQ. The CDR3 nucleotides are TGCGCCAGCACCCCTGGGACCGGGTCCTACGAGCAGTACTTC. Amino acids: CASTPGTGSYEQYF. The whole variable domain, filled in from reference TRBV5-1 and TRBJ2-7, reads KAGVTQTPRYLIKTRGQQVTLSCSPISGHRSVSWYQQTPGQGLQFLFEYFSETQRNKGNFPGRFSGRQFSNSRSEMNVSTLELGDSALYLCASTPGTGSYEQYFGPGTRLTVT.

The V gene is TRBV29-1, the J gene TRBJ2-5; 8 nucleotides match TRBD1. The CDR3 has 14 amino acids. The trim removed 5 bases at V and 5 bases at J, leaving 10 bases unmatched. In germline, CDR1 is SQVTM, CDR2 ANQGSEA. The CDR3 protein is CSVHLIDRGETQYF. CDR3 nucleotide sequence: TGCAGCGTTCACCTGATTGACAGGGGCGAGACCCAGTACTTC.

This clone was observed a few times. DNA for the CDR3: TGTGCCAGCAGCTACGGCCGGAGGAGACAGCCCCAGCATTTT. Encoded protein: CASSYGRRRQPQHF. This chain joins TRBV7-2 and TRBJ1-5; D unresolved. The V end lost 4 bases, the J end lost 7 bases, and 14 bases lay between the germline ends. The CDR3 is made up of 14 amino acids. CDR1 and CDR2 (germline): SGHTA, FQGNSA.

Ten or more counts support this clone. The sample carries other DNA sequences with the same CDR3. V is TRBV4-3 and J is TRBJ2-3; 13 positions match TRBD2. V was pared by 1 base and J by 1 base, with 2 bases of the junction left unmatched. The length of the CDR3 is 17 residues. Germline V gene data show CDR1 as LGHNA and CDR2 as YSLEER. The CDR3 DNA reads TGCGCCAGCAGCCAAGGGGGGACTAGCGGGGGCACAGATACGCAGTATTTT. This sequence encodes CASSQGGTSGGTDTQYF.

The table lists this clone with many counts. This sequence joins TRBV7-2 and TRBJ2-7, with unresolved D. The germline V gene has CDR1 SGHTA and CDR2 FQGNSA. This CDR3 contains 15 residues. Trimming removed 5 bases from V and 3 bases from J, with 17 bases in between. CDR3 coding DNA: TGTGCCAGCAGCCCCGTAGCCACTTACTACTACGAGCAGTACTTC. Amino acids: CASSPVATYYYEQYF.

V gene TRBV6-1 combines with J gene TRBJ2-3; D is possibly TRBD1 or TRBD2 (5 bases each). CDR1 and CDR2 (germline): MNHNS, SASEGT. CDR3 length: 15 amino acids. The V and J ends lost 7 bases and 1 base respectively, with 15 bases between them. The CDR3 region has the DNA TGTGCCAGCACCCTGGGACCGAAGGGCACAGATACGCAGTATTTT. This encodes CASTLGPKGTDTQYF.

This clone was seen a few times. The chain links TRBV5-1 to TRBJ2-5; 8 bases match TRBD2. Germline trimming cut 4 bases from V and 2 bases from J; bases unmatched to any gene: 10. This CDR3 is built from 16 residues. Per germline, CDR1 SGHRS and CDR2 YFSETQ. CDR3: CASSPLGAGAQETQYF. The CDR3 coding sequence is TGCGCCAGCAGCCCATTGGGAGCGGGGGCGCAAGAGACCCAGTACTTC.

The gene calls are TRBV6-5 and TRBJ2-1, with a weak D call TRBD2 (5 bases). V lost 0 bases and J lost 6, with 12 bases in between. CDR3 size: 15 residues. CDR1 and CDR2 (germline): MNHEY, SVGAGI. The CDR3 DNA follows: TGTGCCAGCAGTTACTCGAGAGACTACCCCAATGAGCAGTTCTTC. Residues: CASSYSRDYPNEQFF.

In DNA form, the CDR3 reads TGCGCCAGCAGCTTGGAGCCTAATCGGGGCACAGATACGCAGTATTTT. It specifies CASSLEPNRGTDTQYF. The chain has TRBV5-1 and TRBJ2-3; D is undetermined. V lost 0 bases to trimming and J lost 1 base, with 12 bases between them. The CDR3 is 16 amino acids. The germline V gene has CDR1 SGHRS and CDR2 YFSETQ. Full variable domain (rest looked up from reference TRBV5-1 and TRBJ2-3): KAGVTQTPRYLIKTRGQQVTLSCSPISGHRSVSWYQQTPGQGLQFLFEYFSETQRNKGNFPGRFSGRQFSNSRSEMNVSTLELGDSALYLCASSLEPNRGTDTQYFGPGTRLTVL.

The chain has TRBV6-6 and TRBJ2-2; possible D gene TRBD1, 5 bases. The ends were cut back, 8 bases at V and 3 bases at J, with 13 bases in the middle. The CDR3 length is 14 residues. Germline V lookup: CDR1 MNHNY, CDR2 SVGAGI (reference sequence). Here the CDR3 DNA reads TGTGCCAGCGGTCAGGGAACGGACACCGGGGAGCTGTTTTTT. It is translated as CASGQGTDTGELFF.